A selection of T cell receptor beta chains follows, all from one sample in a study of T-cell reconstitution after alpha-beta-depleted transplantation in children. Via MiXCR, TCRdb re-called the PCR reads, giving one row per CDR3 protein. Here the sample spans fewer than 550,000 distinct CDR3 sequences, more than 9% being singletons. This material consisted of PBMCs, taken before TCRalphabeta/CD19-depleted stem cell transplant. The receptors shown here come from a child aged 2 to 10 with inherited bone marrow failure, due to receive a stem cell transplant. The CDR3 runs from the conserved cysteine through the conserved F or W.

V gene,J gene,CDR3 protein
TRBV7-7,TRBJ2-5,CASSYRAREETQYF
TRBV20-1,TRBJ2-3,CSAEITDTQYF
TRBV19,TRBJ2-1,CASSIRVPGPNEQFF
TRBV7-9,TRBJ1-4,CASSFRGLNEKLFF
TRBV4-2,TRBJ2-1,CASSQDETTPMKQFF
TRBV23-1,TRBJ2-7,CALKRTAGCEQYF
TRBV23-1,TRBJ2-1,CASSPPPEGSYNEQFF
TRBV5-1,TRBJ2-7,CASSLEPEKVYEQYF
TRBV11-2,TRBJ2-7,CASSGGRAIWGYEQYF
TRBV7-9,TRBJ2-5,CASSLGINQETQYF
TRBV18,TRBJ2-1,CASSPFSGKGSYNEQFF
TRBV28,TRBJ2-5,CASTLAGQETQYF
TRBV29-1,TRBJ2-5,CSLAGGSWETQYF
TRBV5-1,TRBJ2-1,CASSVRDTRIISPTGEQFF
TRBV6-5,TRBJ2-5,CASGYRGTQYF
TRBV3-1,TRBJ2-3,CASSQDNTDTQYF
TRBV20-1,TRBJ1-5,CSAMTGPSNQPQHF
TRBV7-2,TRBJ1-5,CASSWAHYQPQHF
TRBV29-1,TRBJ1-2,CSVDPGRLGYTF
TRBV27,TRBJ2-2,CASRYRRKWGTNTGELFF
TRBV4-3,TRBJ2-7,CASSVSSGTPYYEQYF
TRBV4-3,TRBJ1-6,CASSQDRGTLHF
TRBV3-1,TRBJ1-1,CASSQERGLNTEAFF
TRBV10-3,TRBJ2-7,CAISEPGGYSYEQYF
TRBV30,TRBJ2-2,CARPYRVNTGELFF
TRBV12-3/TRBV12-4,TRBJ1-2,CASSLSTGSYGYTF
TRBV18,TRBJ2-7,CASSPKTPLYEQYF
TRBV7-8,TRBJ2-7,CASSLVFGRNRQAGSSYEQYF
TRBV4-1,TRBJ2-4,CASSQDRGHIAKNIQYF
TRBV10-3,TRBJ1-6,CAIQGLNNSPLHF
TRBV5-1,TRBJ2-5,CASSEGQRQETQYF
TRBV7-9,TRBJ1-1,CASSFFYHEGPEAFF
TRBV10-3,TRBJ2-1,CAISPGQGDNEQFF
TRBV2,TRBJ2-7,CASSEPGVYEQYF
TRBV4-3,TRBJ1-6,CASSQDVGFFGGANSPLHF
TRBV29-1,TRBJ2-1,CSVEKTRGQNEQFF
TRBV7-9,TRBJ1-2,CASSLDTGWRYGYTF
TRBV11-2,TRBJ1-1,CASSLSTAMNTEAFF
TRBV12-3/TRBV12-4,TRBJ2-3,CASVTSGTYTQYF
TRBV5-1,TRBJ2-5,CASSLAGLLGQETQYF
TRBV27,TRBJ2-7,CASSRDRGLGEQYF
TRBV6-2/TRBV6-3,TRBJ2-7,CASRRTAPYEQYF
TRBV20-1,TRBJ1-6,CSGTLSGRHSPLHF
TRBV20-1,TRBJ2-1,CSAWALKGYNEQFF
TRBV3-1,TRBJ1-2,CASSFRTGDRDGYTF
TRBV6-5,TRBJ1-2,CASSYSVGYYGYTF
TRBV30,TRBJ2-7,CAWSRDTLGYEQYF
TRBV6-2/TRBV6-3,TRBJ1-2,CASSNGQNYGYTF
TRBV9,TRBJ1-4,CASSGGQGWEKLFF
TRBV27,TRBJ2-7,CARQVWYEQYF
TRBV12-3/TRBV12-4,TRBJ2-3,CASSIALVPTKDTQYF
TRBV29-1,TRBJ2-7,CSALGGTTYEQYF
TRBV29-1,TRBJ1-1,CSTRDRADIEAFF
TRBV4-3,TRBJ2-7,CASSPGTSASYEQYF
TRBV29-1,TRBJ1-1,CSVGQSNTEAFF
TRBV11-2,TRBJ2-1,CASSLVGVDEQFF
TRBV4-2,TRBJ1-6,CASSAGVGWNPSPLHF
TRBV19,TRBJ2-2,CASGDRGLFGELFF
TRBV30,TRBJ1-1,CAWSSRQGPEAFF